This T cell receptor (beta chain) was captured in a study of response to subunit inactivated influenza vaccine. After removal of 6 bases from V and 2 bases from J, the junction contained 12 bases not matched to a gene. CDR3 length equals 16 residues. The V gene's germline CDR1 is MNHNS and CDR2 SASEGT. TCRdb analysed the RT-PCR reads with MiXCR anew, one entry per CDR3 protein. This sample yields around 320,000 distinct CDR3 sequences, of which around 20% are seen a single time; 10% belongs to the top ten. Findings of the study overall: The authors suggested that every seasonal influenza vaccination recruits few new T cells.

The sample holds a few counts of this clonotype. What it recognizes is unknown. The V call is TRBV6-1, the J call TRBJ1-2, with 7 bases aligning to TRBD1. This clonotype was sampled from a man aged 50-75 years who received an inactivated influenza vaccine. This material consisted of PBMCs from blood, taken about 20 months after vaccination. The CDR3 nucleotides are TGTGCCAGCAGGGGCCTCGGGGACAGCGAAAACTATGGCTACACCTTC. Translated: CASRGLGDSENYGYTF.